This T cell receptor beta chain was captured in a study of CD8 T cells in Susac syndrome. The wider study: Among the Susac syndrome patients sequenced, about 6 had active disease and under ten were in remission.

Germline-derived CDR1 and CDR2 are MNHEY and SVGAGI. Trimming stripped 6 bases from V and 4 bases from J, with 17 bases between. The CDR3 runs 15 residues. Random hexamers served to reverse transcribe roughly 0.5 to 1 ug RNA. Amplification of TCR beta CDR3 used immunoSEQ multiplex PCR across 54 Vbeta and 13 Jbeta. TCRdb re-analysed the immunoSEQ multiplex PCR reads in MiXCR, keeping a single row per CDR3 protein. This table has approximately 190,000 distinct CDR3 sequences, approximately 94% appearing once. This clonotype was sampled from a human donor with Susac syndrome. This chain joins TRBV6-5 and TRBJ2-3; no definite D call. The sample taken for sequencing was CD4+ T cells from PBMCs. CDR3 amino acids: CASRLDPLRADTQYF. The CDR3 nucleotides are TGTGCCAGCAGATTGGACCCCCTACGGGCAGATACGCAGTATTTT.